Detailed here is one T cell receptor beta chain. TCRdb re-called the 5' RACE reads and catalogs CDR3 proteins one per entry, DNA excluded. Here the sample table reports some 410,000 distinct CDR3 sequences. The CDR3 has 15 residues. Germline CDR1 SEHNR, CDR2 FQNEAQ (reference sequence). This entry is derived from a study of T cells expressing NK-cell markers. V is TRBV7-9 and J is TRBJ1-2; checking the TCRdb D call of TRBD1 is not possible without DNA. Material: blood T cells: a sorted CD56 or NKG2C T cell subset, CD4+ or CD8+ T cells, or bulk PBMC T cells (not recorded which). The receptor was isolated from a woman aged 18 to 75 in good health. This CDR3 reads CASSLERTGDGGYTF.